Presented here are 27 T cell receptor beta chains from one specimen sequenced in a study of T cells in Graves' hyperthyroidism and ophthalmopathy. TCR beta CDR3 regions were amplified from RNA. The HTBI primer set drove a first-round RT-PCR of the TCR CDR3. TCRdb itself ran the multiplex PCR reads through MiXCR, one entry per CDR3 protein. The sample holds under 600,000 distinct CDR3 sequences, roughly 15% seen once. The sequencing input was blood. These receptors all come from a woman between 40 and 55 years old with Graves' ophthalmopathy.

This clonotype was recorded a few times. The chain joins TRBV12-3 or TRBV12-4 to TRBJ2-5, with D perhaps assigned TRBD1 or TRBD2 (6 bases each). CDR3 size: 16 residues. Trimming took 10 bases from V and 5 from J, leaving 26 bases between them. CDR3 DNA sequence: TGTGCCACCTCCGTTGTAGGGGGGATGTTAGGCGAGACCCAGTACTTC. Residues: CATSVVGGMLGETQYF.

A remark on this clonotype: Since a much larger clone is just one base distant, this may be a read error. This chain links TRBV20-1 with TRBJ1-2, with D possibly matching TRBD1 (6 bases). From germline, CDR1 is DFQATT and CDR2 SNEGSKA (reference sequence). The CDR3 contains 13 residues. Trimming pared 5 bases from V and 3 bases from J, leaving 13 bases between. The CDR3: CSAQPDSDYGYTF. The CDR3 DNA is TGCAGTGCTCAGCCGGACAGCGACTATGGCTACACCTTC.

There are many counts of this clonotype. The chain employs TRBV2 and TRBJ1-2; TRBD1 might be the D (6 bases). The CDR3 spans 11 residues. Between the trimmed V and J ends, which lost 11 bases and 7 bases, there was a span of 14 bases. Per germline, CDR1 SNHLY and CDR2 FYNNEI. This chain's CDR3 is CALLGGRGYTF. DNA for the CDR3: TGTGCCCTCCTGGGGGGCCGTGGCTACACCTTC.

This clonotype came up many times. The rearrangement links TRBV6-5 to TRBJ1-2; D is unclear. Germline V gene lookup returns CDR1 MNHEY and CDR2 SVGAGI. The CDR3 covers 15 residues. The V end was cut by 0 bases, the J end by 0 bases, with 8 bases between. The CDR3 here is CASSYSPETNYGYTF. CDR3 bases: TGTGCCAGCAGTTACTCGCCGGAAACTAACTATGGCTACACCTTC.

This clonotype was counted a single time. This chain joins TRBV12-3 or TRBV12-4 and TRBJ1-4, with D tentatively TRBD1 (6 bases). Trimming took 2 bases from V and 8 from J, leaving 12 bases between them. This CDR3 region has 14 residues. CDR3 coding DNA: TGTGCCAGCAGTTTACAGGGGACCCACGAAAAACTGTTTTTT. As protein: CASSLQGTHEKLFF.

In its sample, this clonotype was seen a few times. The chain couples TRBV4-1 to TRBJ2-5; a possible D gene is TRBD2 (7 bases). V gave up 3 bases and J gave up 0 bases, with 17 bases separating them. The CDR3 is 17 residues long. Germline V gene sequence: CDR1 MGHRA, CDR2 YSYEKL. CDR3 amino acids: CASSHGGAGAYQETQYF. The CDR3 nucleotides read TGCGCCAGCAGCCATGGAGGGGCGGGGGCATACCAAGAGACCCAGTACTTC.

The V and J genes are TRBV6-1 and TRBJ1-1, with a possible D match to TRBD1 (5 bases). Germline CDR1 is MNHNS and CDR2 is SASEGT. This CDR3 is built from 17 residues. V lost 5 bases to trimming and J lost 0 bases, with 19 bases between them. CDR3 protein: CASSYQRGIGLNTEAFF. In DNA form, the CDR3 reads TGTGCCAGCAGTTATCAACGGGGGATTGGTTTGAACACTGAAGCTTTCTTT.

This clonotype turned up a few times. The CDR3 sequence is CASSEYSGTGNTEAFF. The CDR3 DNA reads as TGTGCCAGCAGTGAATATTCCGGGACAGGGAACACTGAAGCTTTCTTT. V usage is TRBV25-1 and J usage is TRBJ1-1, with TRBD1 matching 8 bases. The V gene end was trimmed by 0 bases and the J gene end by 1 base; junction bases not matched to a gene: 4. There are 16 residues in the CDR3. Germline CDR1 is MGHDK and CDR2 is SYGVNS.

This clonotype turned up a few times. The CDR3, as DNA: TGTGCCAGCTCAGGGGTAGCTGAAGCTTTCTTT. This sequence encodes CASSGVAEAFF. The chain links TRBV18 to TRBJ1-1; D is unresolved. Germline assignment: CDR1 KGHSH and CDR2 LQKENI. The V and J ends lost 5 bases and 6 bases respectively, with 7 bases between them. The CDR3 consists of 11 residues.

This rearrangement joins TRBV11-2 to TRBJ1-5; no definite D call. Trimming stripped 5 bases from V and 4 bases from J, with 9 bases between. From germline, CDR1 is SGHAT and CDR2 FQNNGV. The CDR3 contains 13 residues. CDR3 sequence reads: CASSPHTNQPQHF. CDR3 DNA: TGTGCCAGCAGCCCCCACACAAATCAGCCCCAGCATTTT.

This clonotype has more than one count but fewer than ten. This rearrangement joins TRBV6-5 to TRBJ2-1, with D maybe TRBD2 (6 bases). The germline CDR1 and CDR2 sequences are MNHEY and SVGAGI. Trimming removed 0 bases from V and 4 bases from J, with 10 bases in between. The CDR3 is 15 residues long. CDR3 sequence (DNA): TGTGCCAGCAGTTACTCTGGAGGGAGGTACAATGAGCAGTTCTTC. Protein product: CASSYSGGRYNEQFF.

The chain employs TRBV7-9 and TRBJ2-1; D ambiguous. Germline CDR1 is SEHNR and CDR2 is FQNEAQ (reference sequence). The CDR3 extends over 15 amino acids. The V gene lost 3 bases and the J gene lost 0 bases, with 9 bases spanning the gap. Here the CDR3 reads CASSLSSFSYNEQFF. CDR3 in DNA: TGTGCCAGCAGCTTGAGCAGTTTCTCCTACAATGAGCAGTTCTTC.

This clonotype was observed at least ten times. V usage is TRBV6-2 or TRBV6-3 and J usage is TRBJ2-1, with TRBD2 identical over 14 bases. From germline, CDR1 is MNHEY and CDR2 SVGEGT. The CDR3 totals 14 residues. J lost 8 bases, V lost 6 bases, and 3 bases had no gene match. The CDR3 protein is CASRRTSGGYEQFF. The CDR3, as DNA: TGTGCCAGCAGACGGACTAGCGGGGGGTATGAGCAGTTCTTC.

A few counts support this clonotype. The gene calls are TRBV29-1 and TRBJ2-5, with D perhaps TRBD1 (6 bases). V was clipped by 6 bases and J by 1 base, with 9 bases between them. The germline gives CDR1 SQVTM, CDR2 ANQGSEA. The CDR3 consists of 12 residues. CDR3: CSVADSQETQYF. In DNA form, the CDR3 reads TGCAGCGTCGCGGACAGCCAAGAGACCCAGTACTTC.

This clonotype has a handful of counts. V is TRBV14 and J is TRBJ1-5; a possible D gene is TRBD1 (5 bases). CDR3 length equals 17 residues. Trimming took 4 bases from V and 0 from J, leaving 16 bases between them. Germline-derived CDR1 and CDR2 are SGHDN and FVKESK. CDR3 in amino acids: CASSLHSDTYSNQPQHF. CDR3 DNA sequence: TGTGCCAGCAGCCTCCATTCGGACACTTATAGCAATCAGCCCCAGCATTTT.

This clonotype was observed many times. The rearrangement joins TRBV5-1 to TRBJ1-1; 8 bases agree with TRBD1. The germline V gene encodes CDR1 SGHRS and CDR2 YFSETQ. This CDR3 has 13 residues. Germline trimming cut 4 bases from V and 5 bases from J; bases unmatched to any gene: 4. This CDR3 is CASSRTGLTEAFF. Here the CDR3 DNA reads TGCGCCAGCAGCCGGACAGGGCTTACTGAAGCTTTCTTT.

The chain has TRBV24-1 and TRBJ2-5; TRBD1 is a possible D gene (6 bases). The CDR3 has 12 amino acids. Germline lookup yields CDR1 KGHDR and CDR2 SFDVKD. V was trimmed by 10 bases and J by 5 bases, leaving 13 bases between them. DNA of the CDR3: TGTGCCACGACTGGGGACAAGGAGACCCAGTACTTC. Amino acids: CATTGDKETQYF.

This clonotype was seen many times. The chain employs TRBV6-1 and TRBJ2-7, with TRBD2 identical over 10 bases. Per the germline V gene, CDR1 is MNHNS and CDR2 is SASEGT. This CDR3 contains 15 residues. The ends lost 2 bases at V and 7 bases at J; junction bases unmatched: 8. The CDR3 nucleotides are TGTGCCAGCAGTGAACAAACTAGCGGGATCGGTGAGCAGTACTTC. Protein: CASSEQTSGIGEQYF.

The rearrangement uses TRBV10-3 and TRBJ1-6; TRBD1 aligns across 9 bases. This CDR3 has 15 amino acids. CDR1 is ENHRY, CDR2 SYGVKD, per germline. V dropped 5 bases and J dropped 8; count of bases not matched to a gene: 7. For the CDR3, the DNA is TGTGCCATCAGTACGACAGGGGGAGATGATTCACCCCTCCACTTT. This translates into CAISTTGGDDSPLHF.

CDR3 in DNA: TGTGCCTTATTTAAGGGGGTGACCTTGATGAACACTGAAGCTTTCTTT. Its protein product is CALFKGVTLMNTEAFF. This rearrangement joins TRBV6-1 to TRBJ1-1; weak D call: TRBD1 (6 bases). Germline V gene data show CDR1 as MNHNS and CDR2 as SASEGT. This CDR3 comprises 16 residues. Trimming removed 11 bases at V and 0 bases at J, with 22 bases between.

This clonotype appeared a few times. CDR3 protein: CASSQDVLGETQYF. CDR3 coding DNA: TGCGCCAGCAGCCAAGACGTCTTGGGGGAGACCCAGTACTTC. The chain combines TRBV4-1 with TRBJ2-5; no firm D call. V lost 0 bases and J 5 bases, leaving 10 bases between the germline ends. CDR3 length equals 14 residues. Per germline, CDR1 MGHRA and CDR2 YSYEKL.

The chain recombines TRBV12-3 or TRBV12-4 with TRBJ1-6; tentative D call: TRBD1 (6 bases). The CDR3 sequence is 14 residues long. The V and J ends lost 4 bases and 9 bases respectively, with 13 bases between them. In DNA form, the CDR3 reads TGTGCCAGCAGTTCTGGTTCCAGGGGTTCACCCCTCCACTTT. Residues: CASSSGSRGSPLHF.

J is TRBJ2-1 and V is TRBV7-8; 7 nucleotides match TRBD2. There are 14 residues in the CDR3. V was pared by 5 bases and J by 6 bases, with 7 bases of the junction left unmatched. Germline V gene data show CDR1 as SGHVS and CDR2 as FQNEAQ. CDR3 residues: CASSRYLAVNEQFF. The CDR3 DNA sequence: TGTGCCAGCAGCCGATATCTAGCGGTCAATGAGCAGTTCTTC.

J is TRBJ1-6 and V is TRBV18, with D possibly matching TRBD1 (5 bases). Trimming stripped 6 bases from V and 4 bases from J, with 19 bases between. CDR3 length equals 17 residues. CDR1 KGHSH and CDR2 LQKENI come from the germline V gene. CDR3 protein: CASSPGTARMYNSPLHF. The DNA of the CDR3 is TGTGCCAGCTCCCCTGGGACCGCGAGAATGTATAATTCACCCCTCCACTTT.

In its sample, this clonotype was seen many times. J is TRBJ2-1 and V is TRBV27; 9 bases line up with TRBD1. The junction had 8 bases not matched to a gene; V was cut back by 5 bases and J by 3 bases. The CDR3 is made up of 16 amino acids. Germline CDR1 reads MNHEY; CDR2 reads SMNVEV (reference sequence). CDR3 sequence: CASSQRPGQGYNEQFF. The CDR3 bases are TGTGCCAGCAGTCAAAGGCCGGGACAGGGCTACAATGAGCAGTTCTTC.

This clonotype came up many times. The chain joins TRBV30 to TRBJ2-3, with a possible D match to TRBD1 (6 bases). This CDR3 spans 13 amino acids. Between the trimmed V and J ends, which lost 3 bases and 4 bases, there was a span of 11 bases. Germline values: CDR1 GTSNPN, CDR2 SVGIG (reference sequence). The CDR3 DNA reads as TGTGCCTGGAGCTCAGGGGTGGCAGATACGCAGTATTTT. It translates to CAWSSGVADTQYF.

There are many counts of this clonotype. The chain is built from TRBV6-1 and TRBJ2-6; tentatively, D is TRBD2 (6 bases). Trimming shortened V by 4 bases and J by 2 bases, and 6 bases separated the two germline ends. The CDR3 is made up of 14 amino acids. CDR1 and CDR2 (germline): MNHNS, SASEGT. The DNA for the CDR3 is TGTGCCAGCAGTGGGGGGGCTGGGGCCAACGTCCTGACTTTC. It translates to CASSGGAGANVLTF.